This is a list of T cell receptor beta chains from one sample in a study of control samples from healthy donors and cancer patients. Generated by immunoSEQ multiplex PCR, the TCRdb table keeps only in-frame clones and is missing some. The sample has 400,000 to 450,000 clones, 80% to 95% seen once; the top ten hold over 5.5%. The sample taken for sequencing was PBMCs. These receptors all stem from a man in his forties or fifties with head and neck cancer. CDR3s include the opening cysteine and the closing phenylalanine or tryptophan. The order of the fields is D gene, V gene, J gene, CDR3 protein. The D gene is left open where the match is weak.

d_gene: NA; v_gene: TRBV21-1; j_gene: TRBJ1-5; CDR3aa: CASRKSGPRDQPQHF
d_gene: NA; v_gene: TRBV29-1; j_gene: TRBJ1-1; CDR3aa: CSGGVASNTEAFF
d_gene: NA; v_gene: TRBV19; j_gene: TRBJ2-2; CDR3aa: CASSIRSPNTGELFF
d_gene: NA; v_gene: TRBV18; j_gene: TRBJ1-2; CDR3aa: CASSPLRSRYYGYTF
d_gene: TRBD1; v_gene: TRBV18; j_gene: TRBJ1-1; CDR3aa: CASSLQGATEAFF
d_gene: NA; v_gene: TRBV6-5; j_gene: TRBJ1-3; CDR3aa: CASSSRQISGNTIYF
d_gene: NA; v_gene: TRBV30; j_gene: TRBJ1-1; CDR3aa: CATHPRTNTEAFF
d_gene: NA; v_gene: TRBV30; j_gene: TRBJ1-2; CDR3aa: CAWSVEWIHYGYTF
d_gene: NA; v_gene: TRBV6-1; j_gene: TRBJ1-2; CDR3aa: CASSEARGAVGGYTF
d_gene: NA; v_gene: TRBV19; j_gene: TRBJ1-5; CDR3aa: CASSIVIDQPQHF
d_gene: NA; v_gene: TRBV5-1; j_gene: TRBJ2-2; CDR3aa: CASSFVRGNTGELFF
d_gene: NA; v_gene: TRBV6-5; j_gene: TRBJ1-1; CDR3aa: CASRRPGDTEAFF
d_gene: NA; v_gene: TRBV24-1; j_gene: TRBJ2-3; CDR3aa: CATSVTATDTQYF
d_gene: TRBD1; v_gene: TRBV11-2; j_gene: TRBJ2-7; CDR3aa: CASSFGTGVIYEQYF
d_gene: TRBD1; v_gene: TRBV19; j_gene: TRBJ1-1; CDR3aa: CASSIFGQGNTEAFF
d_gene: TRBD2; v_gene: TRBV19; j_gene: TRBJ2-3; CDR3aa: CASSIGLAGGPSTDTQYF
d_gene: NA; v_gene: TRBV19; j_gene: TRBJ2-1; CDR3aa: CASKTTGDNEQFF
d_gene: NA; v_gene: TRBV28; j_gene: TRBJ2-7; CDR3aa: CASSSAEKQYF
d_gene: TRBD2; v_gene: TRBV24-1; j_gene: TRBJ2-1; CDR3aa: CATSSGGDEQFF
d_gene: TRBD1; v_gene: TRBV12-3/TRBV12-4; j_gene: TRBJ1-5; CDR3aa: CASRTGWQPQHF
d_gene: TRBD1; v_gene: TRBV7-6; j_gene: TRBJ2-3; CDR3aa: CASSRGQTGDTQYF
d_gene: NA; v_gene: TRBV12-3/TRBV12-4; j_gene: TRBJ2-1; CDR3aa: CASSLARVNEQFF
d_gene: TRBD1; v_gene: TRBV18; j_gene: TRBJ1-4; CDR3aa: CASSPVRGTADNEKLFF
d_gene: NA; v_gene: TRBV5-1; j_gene: TRBJ1-5; CDR3aa: CASALEGGSNQPQHF
d_gene: TRBD2; v_gene: TRBV5-1; j_gene: TRBJ2-2; CDR3aa: CASSLEPSGSSNGELFF
d_gene: TRBD1; v_gene: TRBV2; j_gene: TRBJ1-5; CDR3aa: CASSPVTGGNQPQHF
d_gene: NA; v_gene: TRBV7-2; j_gene: TRBJ1-6; CDR3aa: CASSLKPVSPLHF
d_gene: NA; v_gene: TRBV11-2; j_gene: TRBJ2-1; CDR3aa: CASSLETGSSYNEQFF
d_gene: NA; v_gene: TRBV9; j_gene: TRBJ1-2; CDR3aa: CASSDRVYGYTF
d_gene: TRBD1; v_gene: TRBV4-3; j_gene: TRBJ2-3; CDR3aa: CASSQGSRQGSDTQYF
d_gene: NA; v_gene: TRBV5-4; j_gene: TRBJ2-7; CDR3aa: CASSLGGLTPEYEQYF
d_gene: NA; v_gene: TRBV2; j_gene: TRBJ2-7; CDR3aa: CASSWTAYEQYF
d_gene: TRBD1; v_gene: TRBV6-1; j_gene: TRBJ1-1; CDR3aa: CASSAGTAAFF
d_gene: TRBD2; v_gene: TRBV19; j_gene: TRBJ2-7; CDR3aa: CASSKGTSGGSSYEQYF
d_gene: NA; v_gene: TRBV19; j_gene: TRBJ2-2; CDR3aa: CASSISSGARELFF
d_gene: TRBD1; v_gene: TRBV4-3; j_gene: TRBJ1-2; CDR3aa: CASSQGTAQGYGYTF
d_gene: NA; v_gene: TRBV2; j_gene: TRBJ2-7; CDR3aa: CASSEGGFHEQYF
d_gene: NA; v_gene: TRBV27; j_gene: TRBJ1-6; CDR3aa: CASSYQGRGSSPLHF
d_gene: TRBD2; v_gene: TRBV4-1; j_gene: TRBJ2-7; CDR3aa: CASSGPPLTSGRSYEQYF
d_gene: NA; v_gene: TRBV19; j_gene: TRBJ1-3; CDR3aa: CASSMGQYSGNTIYF
d_gene: NA; v_gene: TRBV29-1; j_gene: TRBJ1-2; CDR3aa: CSVEDRGGYGYTF
d_gene: NA; v_gene: TRBV7-2; j_gene: TRBJ1-5; CDR3aa: CASSRGYNQPQHF